Shown below are 30 T cell receptor beta chains from a single sample sequenced in a study of blood T cell repertoires in COVID-19. The repertoire was sequenced with immunoSEQ multiplex PCR; TCRdb's copy has only in-frame clones and lacks some. The sample has more than 95,000 clones, around three quarters seen once. Sequencing was carried out using peripheral blood. The receptors originated from a middle-aged man with active or convalescent COVID-19.

The gene calls are TRBV19 and TRBJ1-5, with 8 bases lining up with TRBD1. This CDR3 region has 13 residues. J lost 8 bases, V lost 9 bases, and 9 bases had no gene match. CDR1 LNHDA and CDR2 SQIVND come from the germline V gene (reference sequence). This chain's CDR3 is CASVDRANEPQHF. The CDR3 region has the DNA TGTGCCAGCGTGGACAGGGCGAATGAGCCCCAGCATTTT.

The chain carries TRBV10-3 and TRBJ2-3; 10 bases map to TRBD1. The J segment lost 4 bases and the V segment lost 2 bases, leaving 3 bases of the junction unmatched. The CDR3 length is 15 residues. The germline V gene encodes CDR1 ENHRY and CDR2 SYGVKD. CDR3 coding DNA: TGTGCCATCAGTGAGCCGGGACAGGGGCCAGATACGCAGTATTTT. It specifies CAISEPGQGPDTQYF.

This clone appeared a few times. The gene calls are TRBV7-4 and TRBJ1-5; 9 bases line up with TRBD1. The V gene end was trimmed by 5 bases and the J gene end by 7 bases; junction bases not matched to a gene: 6. Germline-derived CDR1 and CDR2 are SGHVT and SQSDAQ. This CDR3 is built from 14 residues. The CDR3 loop reads CASSGYRGHQPQHF. The CDR3 bases are TGTGCCAGCAGCGGATACAGGGGGCACCAGCCCCAGCATTTT.

V usage is TRBV5-1 and J usage is TRBJ2-1, with 9 bases aligning to TRBD2. J was trimmed by 4 bases and V by 4 bases; bases with no gene match: 12. Per germline, CDR1 SGHRS and CDR2 YFSETQ. This CDR3 spans 17 amino acids. CDR3 sequence: CASSPSREGPTYNEQFF. In nucleotides, the CDR3 is TGCGCCAGCAGCCCATCGCGGGAGGGCCCTACTTACAATGAGCAGTTCTTC.

This rearrangement joins TRBV2 to TRBJ2-7; 12 positions agree with TRBD1. V lost 3 bases, J lost 6 bases, and 3 bases stayed unmatched. Germline V CDR1 and CDR2: SNHLY, FYNNEI. The CDR3 is 14 residues long. CDR3 in amino acids: CASSDGTGGFEQYF. In DNA, the CDR3 is TGTGCCAGCAGTGACGGGACAGGGGGCTTCGAGCAGTACTTC.

This chain joins TRBV5-4 and TRBJ1-2; D is ambiguous. This CDR3 is built from 13 residues. The germline V and J ends were trimmed by 1 base and 6 bases, with 10 bases remaining between them. CDR1 and CDR2 (germline): SGHNT, YYREEE (reference sequence). The chain's CDR3 is CASSLTERDGYTF. The DNA for the CDR3 is TGTGCCAGCAGCTTGACAGAGAGGGATGGCTACACCTTC.

J is TRBJ2-7 and V is TRBV14; 7 bases align to TRBD1. Germline CDR1 and CDR2: SGHDN and FVKESK. The CDR3 runs to 16 residues. Germline trimming cut 4 bases from V and 2 bases from J; bases unmatched to any gene: 11. The chain's CDR3 is CASSPQHRGPTYEQYF. CDR3 coding DNA: TGTGCCAGCAGCCCTCAACACAGGGGACCAACCTACGAGCAGTACTTC.

The chain uses TRBV3-1 (or the pseudogene TRBV3-2) and TRBJ2-3; 7 nucleotides align to TRBD2. Germline-derived CDR1 and CDR2 are LGHDT and YNNKEL (reference sequence). CDR3 length: 11 residues. V shed 4 bases, J shed 10 bases, and the junction held 2 bases outside the gene matches. CDR3 in DNA: TGTGCCAGCAGCCGGGAGGGTCCGCAGTATTTT. Amino acids: CASSREGPQYF.

The DNA of the CDR3 is TGTGCCAGCAGCGGAATGGATCGGGGGGAAGGCTACACCTTC. Residues: CASSGMDRGEGYTF. The chain links TRBV5-4 to TRBJ1-2, with D possibly matching TRBD1 (5 bases). The CDR3 consists of 14 residues. Between the trimmed V and J ends, which lost 4 bases and 8 bases, there was a span of 18 bases. Germline V lookup: CDR1 SGHNT, CDR2 YYREEE (reference sequence).

The J gene is TRBJ2-7, the V gene TRBV9, with 9 nucleotides matching TRBD2. V lost 4 bases and J lost 6; bases outside the gene matches: 20. Germline loops: CDR1 SGDLS, CDR2 YYNGEE. The CDR3 is 18 amino acids. The CDR3 here is CASSSAVAGETSGGEQYF. CDR3 coding DNA: TGTGCCAGCAGCTCGGCGGTAGCGGGAGAAACGTCTGGCGGCGAGCAGTACTTC.

This clone showed up many times. The chain uses TRBV25-1 and TRBJ2-7, with D unclear. The CDR3 is 11 amino acids. V was cut by 5 bases and J by 5 bases, with 7 bases left in between. Germline lookup yields CDR1 MGHDK and CDR2 SYGVNS. CDR3 sequence: CASSIGDEQYF. The CDR3, as DNA: TGTGCCAGCAGTATAGGAGACGAGCAGTACTTC.

V and J are TRBV4-1 and TRBJ2-5, with D uncertain. Trimming removed 2 bases from V and 2 bases from J, with 3 bases in between. The CDR3 is made up of 12 amino acids. In germline, CDR1 is MGHRA, CDR2 YSYEKL. For the CDR3, the DNA is TGCGCCAGCAGCCAACTGCAAGAGACCCAGTACTTC. This encodes CASSQLQETQYF.

This clone was picked up a small number of times. V and J are TRBV18 and TRBJ2-7; D is perhaps TRBD1 (6 bases). This CDR3 spans 14 amino acids. CDR1 KGHSH and CDR2 LQKENI come from the germline V gene. V lost 6 bases, J lost 5 bases, and 17 bases lay in between. This CDR3 reads CASSQGTPIDEQYF. CDR3 nucleotides: TGTGCCAGCTCCCAGGGGACACCGATCGACGAGCAGTACTTC.

This sequence joins TRBV19 and TRBJ1-1; TRBD1 matches at 7 bases. The CDR3 consists of 15 residues. The germline V gene encodes CDR1 LNHDA and CDR2 SQIVND (reference sequence). Trimming cost V 3 bases and J 0 bases; bases outside gene matches: 4. CDR3 in DNA: TGTGCCAGTAGTATGAGGGACAGATTGAACACTGAAGCTTTCTTT. This codes for CASSMRDRLNTEAFF.

The rearrangement uses TRBV2 and TRBJ1-2; 8 nucleotides match TRBD1. Germline lookup yields CDR1 SNHLY and CDR2 FYNNEI. V dropped 8 bases and J dropped 4; count of bases not matched to a gene: 9. This CDR3 is 14 amino acids long. CDR3 residues: CASEGTGGGYGYTF. CDR3 in DNA: TGTGCCAGCGAGGGTACAGGGGGAGGCTATGGCTACACCTTC.

The chain recombines TRBV6-6 with TRBJ2-5, with TRBD2 matching 9 bases. The J segment lost 5 bases and the V segment lost 2 bases, leaving 9 bases of the junction unmatched. The CDR3 runs to 16 residues. From germline, CDR1 is MNHNY and CDR2 SVGAGI (reference sequence). The CDR3 nucleotides are TGTGCCAGCAGTTACGGGGCTAGCGGGATTTGGGAGACCCAGTACTTC. Amino acids: CASSYGASGIWETQYF.

The chain is built from TRBV6-6 and TRBJ2-7; a possible D gene is TRBD2 (6 bases). Deletions cut 4 bases from V and 6 bases from J, with 19 bases between. The CDR3 covers 15 residues. CDR1 MNHNY and CDR2 SVGAGI come from the germline V gene (reference sequence). CDR3 residues: CASSFTTDLGLEQYF. CDR3 coding DNA: TGTGCCAGCAGTTTTACCACGGATCTGGGACTCGAGCAGTACTTC.

The chain combines TRBV4-1 with TRBJ2-6; 7 bases agree with TRBD1. The CDR3 extends over 16 amino acids. Germline values: CDR1 MGHRA, CDR2 YSYEKL. V gave up 3 bases and J gave up 4 bases; unmatched junction bases: 6. The CDR3: CASSQVTGAGANVLTF. As DNA, the CDR3 is TGCGCCAGCAGCCAGGTAACAGGGGCCGGGGCCAACGTCCTGACTTTC.

The chain has TRBV6-6 and TRBJ2-7, with 7 bases identical to TRBD1. The CDR3 loop spans 16 amino acids. CDR1 MNHNY and CDR2 SVGAGI come from the germline V gene (reference sequence). Trimming took 4 bases from V and 1 from J; bases not matched to a gene: 10. The DNA of the CDR3 is TGTGCCAGCAGTTCCAAAGCTGGACAGGCGTCCTACGAGCAGTACTTC. As protein: CASSSKAGQASYEQYF.

The chain recombines TRBV5-4 with TRBJ1-2; 8 bases fit TRBD1. Germline CDR1 is SGHNT and CDR2 is YYREEE (reference sequence). Trimming cost V 0 bases and J 5 bases; bases outside gene matches: 6. The CDR3 has 15 amino acids. CDR3 in DNA: TGTGCCAGCAGCTTGGCAGGGGGCGGTGATTATGGCTACACCTTC. This codes for CASSLAGGGDYGYTF.

A few counts support this clone. This rearrangement joins TRBV28 to TRBJ1-5; 10 positions agree with TRBD1. V gave up 3 bases and J gave up 8 bases; unmatched junction bases: 16. The CDR3 extends over 18 amino acids. The germline V gene encodes CDR1 MDHEN and CDR2 SYDVKM. CDR3 in amino acids: CASSFWGTGAVGVKPQHF. CDR3 sequence (DNA): TGTGCCAGCAGTTTTTGGGGGACAGGGGCGGTAGGAGTAAAGCCCCAGCATTTT. The variable domain in full, with the rest retrieved from reference TRBV28 and TRBJ1-5, is DVKVTQSSRYLVKRTGEKVFLECVQDMDHENMFWYRQDPGLGLRLIYFSYDVKMKEKGDIPEGYSVSREKKERFSLILESASTNQTSMYLCASSFWGTGAVGVKPQHFGDGTRLSIL.

The rearrangement uses TRBV5-1 and TRBJ1-1, with D possibly matching TRBD1 (6 bases). Germline V gene data show CDR1 as SGHRS and CDR2 as YFSETQ. There are 13 residues in the CDR3. V was clipped by 4 bases and J by 2 bases, with 9 bases between them. The CDR3 region is CASSPTGNTEAFF. In DNA form, the CDR3 reads TGCGCCAGCAGCCCGACAGGTAACACTGAAGCTTTCTTT.

This clone occurred a few times. This rearrangement joins TRBV20-1 to TRBJ1-1; the D is unclear. V lost 0 bases and J 5 bases, leaving 4 bases between the germline ends. The CDR3 consists of 11 residues. Germline V gives CDR1 DFQATT, CDR2 SNEGSKA (reference sequence). This CDR3 is CSARDVTEAFF. DNA for the CDR3: TGCAGTGCTAGAGACGTGACTGAAGCTTTCTTT.

The chain carries TRBV30 and TRBJ1-1; 9 nucleotides align to TRBD1. The CDR3 contains 13 residues. Germline assignment: CDR1 GTSNPN and CDR2 SVGIG (reference sequence). Trimming at V came to 5 bases and at J to 1 base, leaving 2 bases not matched to a gene. The CDR3 bases are TGTGCCTGGTCGGACAGGGGGAACACTGAAGCTTTCTTT. Translated: CAWSDRGNTEAFF.

The rearrangement links TRBV6-1 to TRBJ1-6; 7 nucleotides match TRBD1. There are 16 residues in the CDR3. V lost 3 bases to trimming and J lost 9 bases; unmatched junction nucleotides: 11. Looked up from germline, CDR1 is MNHNS and CDR2 is SASEGT. CDR3 DNA sequence: TGTGCCAGCAGTGATCTAGACAGGGTCCGGAGTTCACCCCTCCACTTT. This encodes CASSDLDRVRSSPLHF.

The V call is TRBV5-6, the J call TRBJ2-1, with a weak D call TRBD2 (5 bases). The CDR3 runs to 12 residues. The V end lost 3 bases, the J end lost 7 bases, and 8 bases lay between the germline ends. From germline, CDR1 is SGHDT and CDR2 YYEEEE. For the CDR3, the DNA is TGTGCCAGCAGCTCCCTAGCTAATGAGCAGTTCTTC. Protein: CASSSLANEQFF.

This clone was observed once. The V gene is TRBV12-3 or TRBV12-4, the J gene TRBJ1-2; no firm D call. This CDR3 has 12 amino acids. V gave up 3 bases and J gave up 4 bases, with 6 bases separating them. In DNA form, the CDR3 reads TGTGCCAGCAGTTTTACGGGCTATGGCTACACCTTC. Its translation is CASSFTGYGYTF.

The chain joins TRBV5-1 to TRBJ2-1, with D unclear. The CDR3 totals 14 residues. Germline assignment: CDR1 SGHRS and CDR2 YFSETQ. Between the trimmed V and J ends, which lost 0 bases and 1 base, there was a span of 5 bases. The CDR3 DNA follows: TGCGCCAGCAGCTTGGGCGAGTCCTACAATGAGCAGTTCTTC. This translates into CASSLGESYNEQFF.

J is TRBJ2-5 and V is TRBV28, with 9 bases lining up with TRBD2. The J segment lost 5 bases and the V segment lost 10 bases, leaving 14 bases of the junction unmatched. The CDR3 is 15 amino acids. Germline CDR1 and CDR2: MDHEN and SYDVKM. The CDR3 here is CATHAGGPVRETQYF. CDR3 coding DNA: TGTGCCACTCATGCGGGGGGGCCGGTCAGGGAGACCCAGTACTTC.

The rearrangement uses TRBV6-2 or TRBV6-3 and TRBJ2-5; the D gene is possibly TRBD2 (6 bases). This CDR3 spans 14 amino acids. The V and J ends lost 2 bases and 1 base respectively, with 8 bases between them. Germline assignment: CDR1 MNHEY and CDR2 SVGEGT. The CDR3 here is CASSYGDFQETQYF. DNA for the CDR3: TGTGCCAGCAGTTACGGGGACTTCCAAGAGACCCAGTACTTC.